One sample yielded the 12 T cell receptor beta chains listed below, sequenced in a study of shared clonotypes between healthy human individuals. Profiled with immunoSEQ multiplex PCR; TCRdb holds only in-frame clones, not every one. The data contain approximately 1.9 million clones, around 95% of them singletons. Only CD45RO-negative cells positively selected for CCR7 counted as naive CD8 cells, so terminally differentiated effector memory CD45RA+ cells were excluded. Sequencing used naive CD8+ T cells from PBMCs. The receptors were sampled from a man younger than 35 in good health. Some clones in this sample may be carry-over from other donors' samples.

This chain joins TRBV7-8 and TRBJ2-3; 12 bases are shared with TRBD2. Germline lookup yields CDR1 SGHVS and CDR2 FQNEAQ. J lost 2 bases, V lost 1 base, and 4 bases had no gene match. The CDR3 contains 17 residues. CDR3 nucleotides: TGTGCCAGCAGCTTAGACCCTAGCGGGAGGGCCACAGATACGCAGTATTTT. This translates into CASSLDPSGRATDTQYF. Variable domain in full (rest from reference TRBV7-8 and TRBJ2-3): GAGVSQSPRYKVAKRGQDVALRCDPISGHVSLFWYQQALGQGPEFLTYFQNEAQLDKSGLPSDRFFAERPEGSVSTLKIQRTQQEDSAVYLCASSLDPSGRATDTQYFGPGTRLTVL.

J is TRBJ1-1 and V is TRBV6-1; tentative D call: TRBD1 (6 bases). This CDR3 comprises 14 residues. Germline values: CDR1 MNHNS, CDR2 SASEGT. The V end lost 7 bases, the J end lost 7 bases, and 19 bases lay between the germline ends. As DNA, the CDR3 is TGTGCCAGCAAAACCAGGGGACAAGATTATGAAGCTTTCTTT. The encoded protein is CASKTRGQDYEAFF.

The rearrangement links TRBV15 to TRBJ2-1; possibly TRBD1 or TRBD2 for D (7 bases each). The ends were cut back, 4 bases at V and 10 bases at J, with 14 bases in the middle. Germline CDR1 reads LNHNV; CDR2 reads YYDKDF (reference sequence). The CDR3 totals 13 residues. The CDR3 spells CATSKSGTDEQFF. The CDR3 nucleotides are TGTGCCACCAGCAAAAGCGGGACAGACGAGCAGTTCTTC.

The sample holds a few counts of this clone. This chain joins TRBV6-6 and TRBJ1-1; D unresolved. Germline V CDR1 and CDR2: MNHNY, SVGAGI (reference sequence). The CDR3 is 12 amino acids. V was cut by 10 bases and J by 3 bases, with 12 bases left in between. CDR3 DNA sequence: TGTGCCATCCAACCCGGGGACACTGAAGCTTTCTTT. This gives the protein CAIQPGDTEAFF.

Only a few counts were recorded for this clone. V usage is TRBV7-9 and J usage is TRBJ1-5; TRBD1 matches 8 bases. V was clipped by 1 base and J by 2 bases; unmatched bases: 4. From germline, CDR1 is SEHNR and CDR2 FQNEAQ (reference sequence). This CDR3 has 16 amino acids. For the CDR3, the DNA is TGTGCCAGCAGCTTAGTGGCAGGGGGCGGCAATCAGCCCCAGCATTTT. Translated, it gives CASSLVAGGGNQPQHF.

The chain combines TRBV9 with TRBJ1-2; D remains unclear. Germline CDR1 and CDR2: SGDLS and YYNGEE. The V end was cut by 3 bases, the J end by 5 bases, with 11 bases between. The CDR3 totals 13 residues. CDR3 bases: TGTGCCAGCAGCGACGACCTAGGGTATGGCTACACCTTC. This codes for CASSDDLGYGYTF.

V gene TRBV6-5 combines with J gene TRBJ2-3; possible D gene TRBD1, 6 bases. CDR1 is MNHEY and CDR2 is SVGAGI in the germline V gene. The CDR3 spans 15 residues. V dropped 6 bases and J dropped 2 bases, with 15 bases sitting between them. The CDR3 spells CASSLHRVITDTQYF. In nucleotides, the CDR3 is TGTGCCAGCAGCCTACACAGGGTTATCACAGATACGCAGTATTTT.

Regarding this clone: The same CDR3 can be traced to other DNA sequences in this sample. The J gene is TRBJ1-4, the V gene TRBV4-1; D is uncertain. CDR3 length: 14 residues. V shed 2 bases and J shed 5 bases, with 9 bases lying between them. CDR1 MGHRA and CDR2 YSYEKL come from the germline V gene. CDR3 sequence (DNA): TGCGCCAGCAGCCAACATGATGGGAATGAAAAACTGTTTTTT. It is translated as CASSQHDGNEKLFF.

Here the CDR3 reads CASSIGQTTSYEQYF. CDR3 sequence (DNA): TGTGCCAGCAGTATAGGGCAGACCACCTCCTACGAGCAGTACTTC. The chain combines TRBV7-9 with TRBJ2-7; D is ambiguous. This CDR3 has 15 residues. Deletions cut 6 bases from V and 0 bases from J, with 15 bases between. Germline V gene sequence: CDR1 SEHNR, CDR2 FQNEAQ (reference sequence).

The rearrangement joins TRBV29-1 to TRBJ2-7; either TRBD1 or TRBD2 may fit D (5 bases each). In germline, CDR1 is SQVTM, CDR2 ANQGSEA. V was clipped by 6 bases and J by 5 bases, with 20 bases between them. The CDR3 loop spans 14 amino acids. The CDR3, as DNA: TGCAGCGTAGGCATGGGGGTATACCTTGACGAGCAGTACTTC. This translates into CSVGMGVYLDEQYF.

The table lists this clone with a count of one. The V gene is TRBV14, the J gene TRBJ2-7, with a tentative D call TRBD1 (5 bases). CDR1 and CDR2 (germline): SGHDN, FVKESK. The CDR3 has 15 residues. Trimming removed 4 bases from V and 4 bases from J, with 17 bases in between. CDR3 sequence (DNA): TGTGCCAGCAGCCTAATACAGGCAGGCTGGTACGAGCAGTACTTC. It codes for CASSLIQAGWYEQYF.

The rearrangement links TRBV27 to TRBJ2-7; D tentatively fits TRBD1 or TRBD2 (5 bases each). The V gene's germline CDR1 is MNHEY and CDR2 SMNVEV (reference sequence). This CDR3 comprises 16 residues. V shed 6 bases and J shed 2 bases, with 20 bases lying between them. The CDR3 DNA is TGTGCCAGCAGGCAAAAGGGACGGGTCGAGACCTACGAGCAGTACTTC. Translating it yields CASRQKGRVETYEQYF.